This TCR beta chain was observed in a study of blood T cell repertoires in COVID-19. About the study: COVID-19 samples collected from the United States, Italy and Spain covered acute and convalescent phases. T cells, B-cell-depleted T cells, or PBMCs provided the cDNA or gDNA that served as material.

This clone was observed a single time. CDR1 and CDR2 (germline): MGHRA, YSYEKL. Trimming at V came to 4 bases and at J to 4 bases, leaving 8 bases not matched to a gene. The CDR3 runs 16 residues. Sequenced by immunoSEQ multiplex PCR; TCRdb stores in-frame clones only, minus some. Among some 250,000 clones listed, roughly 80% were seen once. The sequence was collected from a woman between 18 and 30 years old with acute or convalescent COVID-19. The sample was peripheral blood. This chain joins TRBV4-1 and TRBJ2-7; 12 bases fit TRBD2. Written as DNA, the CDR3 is TGCGCCAGCAGCCGAGAGACTAGCGGGGGAAGGTACGAGCAGTACTTC. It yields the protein CASSRETSGGRYEQYF.